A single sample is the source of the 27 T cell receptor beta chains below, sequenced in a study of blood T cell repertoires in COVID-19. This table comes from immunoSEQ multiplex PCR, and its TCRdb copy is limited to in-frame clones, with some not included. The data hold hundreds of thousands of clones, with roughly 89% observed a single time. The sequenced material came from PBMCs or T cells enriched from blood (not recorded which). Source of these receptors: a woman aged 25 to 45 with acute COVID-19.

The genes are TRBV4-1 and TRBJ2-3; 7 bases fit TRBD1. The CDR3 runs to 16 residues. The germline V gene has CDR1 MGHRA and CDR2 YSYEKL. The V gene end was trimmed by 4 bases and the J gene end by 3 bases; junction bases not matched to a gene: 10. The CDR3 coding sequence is TGCGCCAGCAGCCCCCAGCCGAGGGGGCGAACAGATACGCAGTATTTT. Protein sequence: CASSPQPRGRTDTQYF.

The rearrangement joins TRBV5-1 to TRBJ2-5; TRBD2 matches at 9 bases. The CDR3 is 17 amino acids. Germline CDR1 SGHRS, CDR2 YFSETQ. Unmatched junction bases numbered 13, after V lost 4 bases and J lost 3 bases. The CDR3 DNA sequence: TGCGCCAGCAGCCCCAGAAGGACTAGCGCGTTCGAAGAGACCCAGTACTTC. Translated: CASSPRRTSAFEETQYF.

The CDR3 protein is CASSFGTGGDYGYTF. The CDR3 region has the DNA TGTGCCAGCAGCTTTGGGACAGGGGGGGACTATGGCTACACCTTC. V and J are TRBV7-9 and TRBJ1-2, with TRBD1 matching 11 bases. The germline V gene encodes CDR1 SEHNR and CDR2 FQNEAQ (reference sequence). The CDR3 consists of 15 residues. V shed 3 bases, J shed 3 bases, and the junction held 3 bases outside the gene matches.

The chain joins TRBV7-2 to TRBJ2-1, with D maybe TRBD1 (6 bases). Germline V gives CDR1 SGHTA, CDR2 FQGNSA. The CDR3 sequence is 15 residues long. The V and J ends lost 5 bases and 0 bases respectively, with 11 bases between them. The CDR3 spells CASSIRQASYNEQFF. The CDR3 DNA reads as TGTGCCAGCAGCATCAGACAGGCCTCCTACAATGAGCAGTTCTTC.

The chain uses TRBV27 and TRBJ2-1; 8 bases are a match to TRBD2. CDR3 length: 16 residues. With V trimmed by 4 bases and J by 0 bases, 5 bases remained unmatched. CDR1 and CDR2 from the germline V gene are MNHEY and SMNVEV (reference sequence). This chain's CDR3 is CASSYSGVISYNEQFF. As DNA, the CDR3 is TGTGCCAGCAGTTATAGCGGGGTGATCTCCTACAATGAGCAGTTCTTC.

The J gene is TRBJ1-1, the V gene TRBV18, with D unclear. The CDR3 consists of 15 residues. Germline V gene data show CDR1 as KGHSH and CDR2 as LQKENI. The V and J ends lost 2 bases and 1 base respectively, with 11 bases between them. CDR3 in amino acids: CASSPTSHENTEAFF. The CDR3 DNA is TGTGCCAGCTCACCAACATCTCATGAGAACACTGAAGCTTTCTTT.

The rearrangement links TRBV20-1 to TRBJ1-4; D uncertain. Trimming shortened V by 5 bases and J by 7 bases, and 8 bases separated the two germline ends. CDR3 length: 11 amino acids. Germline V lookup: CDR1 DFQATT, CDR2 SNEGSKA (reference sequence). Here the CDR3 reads CSAWHSEKLFF. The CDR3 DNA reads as TGCAGTGCTTGGCACAGTGAAAAACTGTTTTTT.

CDR3 DNA: TGTGCCAGCAGATTACCGGAGGGCTATGGCTACACCTTC. Its translation is CASRLPEGYGYTF. The chain links TRBV13 to TRBJ1-2; D unresolved. The CDR3 runs 13 residues. With 6 bases removed from V and 4 bases from J, the gap between germline ends came to 12 bases. CDR1 is PRHDT and CDR2 is FYEKMQ in the germline V gene (reference sequence).

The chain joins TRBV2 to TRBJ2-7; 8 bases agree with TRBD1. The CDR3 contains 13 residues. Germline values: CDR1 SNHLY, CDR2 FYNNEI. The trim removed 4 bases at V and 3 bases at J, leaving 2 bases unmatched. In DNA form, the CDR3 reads TGTGCCAGCAGTGGAGGGACAGGCTACGAGCAGTACTTC. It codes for CASSGGTGYEQYF.

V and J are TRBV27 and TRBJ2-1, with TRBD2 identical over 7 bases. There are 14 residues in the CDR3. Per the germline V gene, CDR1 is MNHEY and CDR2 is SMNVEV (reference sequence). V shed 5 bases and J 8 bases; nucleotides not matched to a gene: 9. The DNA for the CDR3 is TGTGCCAGCAGTCCGCAGGGAGGGATCCATGAGCAGTTCTTC. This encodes CASSPQGGIHEQFF.

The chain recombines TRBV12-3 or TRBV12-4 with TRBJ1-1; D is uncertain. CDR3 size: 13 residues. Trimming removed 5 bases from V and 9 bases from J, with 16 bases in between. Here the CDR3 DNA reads TGTGCCAGCAGTCTGGGAAGGGAGGATCAAGCTTTCTTT. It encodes CASSLGREDQAFF.

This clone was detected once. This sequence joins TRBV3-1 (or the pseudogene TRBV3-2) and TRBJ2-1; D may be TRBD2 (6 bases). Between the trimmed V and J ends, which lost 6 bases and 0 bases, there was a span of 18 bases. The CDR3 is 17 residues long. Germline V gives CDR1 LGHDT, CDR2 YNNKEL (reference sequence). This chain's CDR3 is CASSPMGKTSSYNEQFF. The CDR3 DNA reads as TGTGCCAGCAGTCCGATGGGGAAGACTAGCTCCTACAATGAGCAGTTCTTC.

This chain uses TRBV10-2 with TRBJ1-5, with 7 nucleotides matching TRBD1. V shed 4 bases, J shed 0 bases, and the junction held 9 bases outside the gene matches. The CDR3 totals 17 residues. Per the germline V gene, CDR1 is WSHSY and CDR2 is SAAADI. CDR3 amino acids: CASSVGQDRYSNQPQHF. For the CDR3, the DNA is TGCGCCAGCAGTGTCGGACAGGATCGGTATAGCAATCAGCCCCAGCATTTT.

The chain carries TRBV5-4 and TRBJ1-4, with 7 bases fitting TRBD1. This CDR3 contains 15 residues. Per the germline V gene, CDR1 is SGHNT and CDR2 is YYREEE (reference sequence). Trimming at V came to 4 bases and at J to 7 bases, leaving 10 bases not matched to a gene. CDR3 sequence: CASSPGTDYSEKLFF. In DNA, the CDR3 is TGTGCCAGCAGCCCCGGGACAGATTATAGTGAAAAACTGTTTTTT.

CDR3 in DNA: TGTGCCAGCAGCCAAGACCTAAGGGGTGAGCAGTTCTTC. Translating gives CASSQDLRGEQFF. V and J are TRBV14 and TRBJ2-1; D is possibly TRBD1 (5 bases). The V gene lost 0 bases and the J gene lost 9 bases, with 9 bases spanning the gap. Germline CDR1 reads SGHDN; CDR2 reads FVKESK. There are 13 residues in the CDR3.

Here the CDR3 DNA reads TGTGCCACCAGTGACAATAGCGGGGGGGCACACAATGAGCAGTTCTTC. It specifies CATSDNSGGAHNEQFF. The J gene is TRBJ2-1, the V gene TRBV24-1; 11 nucleotides line up with TRBD2. There are 16 residues in the CDR3. With V trimmed by 4 bases and J by 5 bases, 6 bases remained unmatched. Germline values: CDR1 KGHDR, CDR2 SFDVKD.

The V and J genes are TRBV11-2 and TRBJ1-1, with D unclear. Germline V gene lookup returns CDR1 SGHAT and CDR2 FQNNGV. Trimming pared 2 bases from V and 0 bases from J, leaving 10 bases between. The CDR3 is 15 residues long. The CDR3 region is CASSLFVLLNTEAFF. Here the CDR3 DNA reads TGTGCCAGCAGCTTATTCGTCCTCCTGAACACTGAAGCTTTCTTT.

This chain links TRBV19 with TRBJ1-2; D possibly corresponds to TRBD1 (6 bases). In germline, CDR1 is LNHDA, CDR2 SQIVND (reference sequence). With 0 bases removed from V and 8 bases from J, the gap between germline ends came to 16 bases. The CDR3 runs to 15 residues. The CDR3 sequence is CASSIDRAPGDGYTF. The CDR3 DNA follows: TGTGCCAGTAGTATAGATCGGGCCCCAGGGGACGGCTACACCTTC.

The DNA for the CDR3 is TGTGCCAGCAGCCAATCGGGGGCAGGGGGTGAAGCTTTCTTT. This codes for CASSQSGAGGEAFF. The chain employs TRBV3-1 (or the pseudogene TRBV3-2) and TRBJ1-1; 7 bases map to TRBD1. CDR1 LGHDT and CDR2 YNNKEL come from the germline V gene (reference sequence). V gave up 2 bases and J gave up 7 bases; unmatched junction bases: 7. The CDR3 extends over 14 amino acids.

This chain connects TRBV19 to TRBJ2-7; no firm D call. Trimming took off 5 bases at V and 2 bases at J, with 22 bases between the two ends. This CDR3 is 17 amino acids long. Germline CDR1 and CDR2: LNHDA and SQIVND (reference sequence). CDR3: CASSYALWSSPTYEQYF. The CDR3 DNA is TGTGCCAGTAGTTACGCCCTATGGAGCAGTCCCACCTACGAGCAGTACTTC.

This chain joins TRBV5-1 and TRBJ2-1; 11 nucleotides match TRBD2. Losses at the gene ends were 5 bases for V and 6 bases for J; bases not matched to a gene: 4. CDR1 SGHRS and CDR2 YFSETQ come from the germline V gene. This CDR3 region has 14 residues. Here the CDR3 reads CASRSGTSGNEQFF. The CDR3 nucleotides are TGCGCCAGCAGGTCCGGGACTAGCGGCAATGAGCAGTTCTTC.

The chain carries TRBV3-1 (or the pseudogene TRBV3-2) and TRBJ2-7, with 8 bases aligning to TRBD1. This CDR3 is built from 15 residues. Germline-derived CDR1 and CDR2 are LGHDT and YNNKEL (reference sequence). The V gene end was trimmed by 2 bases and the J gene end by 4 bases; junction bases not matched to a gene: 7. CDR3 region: CASSQPRGRKYEQYF. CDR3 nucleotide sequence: TGTGCCAGCAGCCAACCCAGGGGGCGTAAGTACGAGCAGTACTTC.

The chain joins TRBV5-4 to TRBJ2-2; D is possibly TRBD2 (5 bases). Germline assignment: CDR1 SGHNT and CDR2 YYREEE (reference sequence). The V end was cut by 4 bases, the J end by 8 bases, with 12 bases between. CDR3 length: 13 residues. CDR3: CASSLTRTGELFF. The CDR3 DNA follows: TGTGCCAGCAGCCTCACTAGGACTGGGGAGCTGTTTTTT.

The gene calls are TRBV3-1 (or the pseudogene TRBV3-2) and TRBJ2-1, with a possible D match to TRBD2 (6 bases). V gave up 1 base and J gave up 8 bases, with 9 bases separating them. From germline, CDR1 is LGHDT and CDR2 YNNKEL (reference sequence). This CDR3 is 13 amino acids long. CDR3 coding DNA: TGTGCCAGCAGCCAAGGGAGGGCCGATGAGCAGTTCTTC. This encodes CASSQGRADEQFF.

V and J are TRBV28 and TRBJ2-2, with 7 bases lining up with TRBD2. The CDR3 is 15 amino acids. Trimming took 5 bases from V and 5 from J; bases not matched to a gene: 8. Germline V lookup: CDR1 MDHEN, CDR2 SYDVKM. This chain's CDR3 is CASSPGLDETGELFF. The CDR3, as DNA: TGTGCCAGCAGTCCTGGACTAGACGAAACCGGGGAGCTGTTTTTT. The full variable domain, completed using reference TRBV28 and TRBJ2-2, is DVKVTQSSRYLVKRTGEKVFLECVQDMDHENMFWYRQDPGLGLRLIYFSYDVKMKEKGDIPEGYSVSREKKERFSLILESASTNQTSMYLCASSPGLDETGELFFGEGSRLTVL.

The CDR3 sequence: CAWSPSGYYGYTF. The CDR3 region has the DNA TGTGCCTGGAGTCCCTCGGGTTACTATGGCTACACCTTC. The chain is built from TRBV30 and TRBJ1-2; D gene unclear. This CDR3 has 13 residues. With 2 bases removed from V and 3 bases from J, the gap between germline ends came to 10 bases. Germline loops: CDR1 GTSNPN, CDR2 SVGIG (reference sequence).

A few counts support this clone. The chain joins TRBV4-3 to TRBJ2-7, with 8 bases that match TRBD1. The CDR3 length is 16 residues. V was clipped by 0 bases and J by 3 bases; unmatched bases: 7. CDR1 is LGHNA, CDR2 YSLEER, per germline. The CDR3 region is CASSQDRTGTLYEQYF. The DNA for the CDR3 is TGCGCCAGCAGCCAAGATAGGACAGGGACACTCTACGAGCAGTACTTC.